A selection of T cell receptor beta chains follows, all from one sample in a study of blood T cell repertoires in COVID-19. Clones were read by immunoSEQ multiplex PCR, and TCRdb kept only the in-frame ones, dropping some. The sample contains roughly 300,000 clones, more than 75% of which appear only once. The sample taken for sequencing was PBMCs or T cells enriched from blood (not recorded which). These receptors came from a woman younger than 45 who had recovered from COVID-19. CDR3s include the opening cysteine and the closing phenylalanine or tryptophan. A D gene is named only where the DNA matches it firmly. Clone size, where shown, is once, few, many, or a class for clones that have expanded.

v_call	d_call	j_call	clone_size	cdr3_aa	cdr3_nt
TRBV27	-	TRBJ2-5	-	CASSSLDRGTQYF	TGTGCCAGCAGTTCCCTGGACCGGGGGACCCAGTACTTC
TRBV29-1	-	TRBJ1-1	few	CSARTGNTEAFF	TGCAGCGCTCGAACAGGGAACACTGAAGCTTTCTTT
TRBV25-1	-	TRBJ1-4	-	CASSDAGPNEKLFF	TGTGCCAGCAGCGACGCGGGGCCTAATGAAAAACTGTTTTTT
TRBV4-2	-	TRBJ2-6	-	CASSQEHQGYGANVLTF	TGTGCCAGCAGCCAAGAGCATCAGGGTTATGGGGCCAACGTCCTGACTTTC
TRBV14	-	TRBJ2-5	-	CASAGRSQETQYF	TGTGCCAGCGCGGGACGGAGCCAAGAGACCCAGTACTTC
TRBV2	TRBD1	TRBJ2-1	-	CASTEINWTGSYEQFF	TGTGCCAGCACCGAAATTAACTGGACAGGGTCCTATGAGCAGTTCTTC
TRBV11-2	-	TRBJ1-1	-	CASSPLSSMNTEAFF	TGTGCCAGCAGCCCCCTTAGCTCTATGAACACTGAAGCTTTCTTT
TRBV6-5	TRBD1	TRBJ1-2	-	CASKNRGRDYGYTF	TGTGCCAGCAAGAACAGGGGGCGCGACTATGGCTACACCTTC
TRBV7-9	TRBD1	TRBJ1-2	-	CASSRATGGSGYTF	TGTGCCAGCAGTCGAGCAACAGGGGGAAGTGGCTACACCTTC
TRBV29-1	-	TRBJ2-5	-	CSVGQSQETQYF	TGCAGCGTTGGCCAGTCACAAGAGACCCAGTACTTC